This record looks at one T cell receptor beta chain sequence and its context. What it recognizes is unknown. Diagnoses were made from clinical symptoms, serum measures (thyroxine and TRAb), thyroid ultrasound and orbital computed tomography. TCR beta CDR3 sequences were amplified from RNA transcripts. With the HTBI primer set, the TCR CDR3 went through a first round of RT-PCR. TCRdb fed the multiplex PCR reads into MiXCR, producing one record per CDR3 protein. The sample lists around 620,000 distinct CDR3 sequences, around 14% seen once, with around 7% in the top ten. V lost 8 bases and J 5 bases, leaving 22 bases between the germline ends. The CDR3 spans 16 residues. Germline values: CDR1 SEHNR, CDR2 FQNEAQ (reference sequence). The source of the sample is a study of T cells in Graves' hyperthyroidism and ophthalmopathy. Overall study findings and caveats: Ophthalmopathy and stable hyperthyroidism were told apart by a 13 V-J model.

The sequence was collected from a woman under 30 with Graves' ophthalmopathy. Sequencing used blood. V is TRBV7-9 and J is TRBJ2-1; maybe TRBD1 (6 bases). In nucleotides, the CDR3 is TGTGCCAGCTCACCCCCGGGACAAGAAATAAACAATGAGCAGTTCTTC. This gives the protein CASSPPGQEINNEQFF.